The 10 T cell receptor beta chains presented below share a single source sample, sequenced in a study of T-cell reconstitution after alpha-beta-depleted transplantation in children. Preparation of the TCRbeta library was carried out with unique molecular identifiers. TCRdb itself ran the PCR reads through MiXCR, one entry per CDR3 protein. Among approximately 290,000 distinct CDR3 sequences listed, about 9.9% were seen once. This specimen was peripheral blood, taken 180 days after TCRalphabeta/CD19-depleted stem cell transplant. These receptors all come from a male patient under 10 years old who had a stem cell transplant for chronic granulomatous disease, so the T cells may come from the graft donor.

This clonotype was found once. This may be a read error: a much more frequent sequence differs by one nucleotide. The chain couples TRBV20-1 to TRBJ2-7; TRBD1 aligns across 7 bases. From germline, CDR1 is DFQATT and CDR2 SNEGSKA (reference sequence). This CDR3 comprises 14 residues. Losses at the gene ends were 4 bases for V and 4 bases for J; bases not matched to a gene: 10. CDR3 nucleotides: TGCAGTGCTACCAGACAGGGCTCTGGTTACGAGCAGTACTTC. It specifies CSATRQGSGYEQYF.

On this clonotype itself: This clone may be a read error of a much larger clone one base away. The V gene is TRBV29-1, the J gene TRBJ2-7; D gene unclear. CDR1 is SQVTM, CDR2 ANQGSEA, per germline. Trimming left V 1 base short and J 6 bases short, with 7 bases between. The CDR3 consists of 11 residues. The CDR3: CSVEGRCEQYF. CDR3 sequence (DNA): TGCAGCGTTGAAGGACGGTGCGAGCAGTACTTC.

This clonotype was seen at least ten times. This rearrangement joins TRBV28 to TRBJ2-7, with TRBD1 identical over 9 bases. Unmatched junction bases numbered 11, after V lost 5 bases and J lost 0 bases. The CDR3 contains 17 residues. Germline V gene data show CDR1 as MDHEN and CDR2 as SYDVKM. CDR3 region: CASSTRSGTGNSYEQYF. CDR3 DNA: TGTGCCAGCAGTACAAGATCCGGGACAGGGAACTCCTACGAGCAGTACTTC.

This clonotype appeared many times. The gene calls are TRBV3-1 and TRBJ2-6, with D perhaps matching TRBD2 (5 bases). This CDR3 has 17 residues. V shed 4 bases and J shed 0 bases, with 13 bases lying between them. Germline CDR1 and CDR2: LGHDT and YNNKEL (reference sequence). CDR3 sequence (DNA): TGTGCCAGCAGCCGCCCGACCGGACTCTCTGGGGCCAACGTCCTGACTTTC. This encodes CASSRPTGLSGANVLTF.

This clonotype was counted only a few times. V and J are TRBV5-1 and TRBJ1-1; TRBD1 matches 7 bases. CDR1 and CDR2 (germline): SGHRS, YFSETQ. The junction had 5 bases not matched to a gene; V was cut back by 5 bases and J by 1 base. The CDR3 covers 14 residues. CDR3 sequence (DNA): TGCGCCAGCAGAATTGGGACAGAGAACACTGAAGCTTTCTTT. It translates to CASRIGTENTEAFF.

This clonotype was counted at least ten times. For the CDR3, the DNA is TGTGCCAGCAGCGTAGTGGGGTCCTACAATGAGCAGTTCTTC. Protein: CASSVVGSYNEQFF. The chain joins TRBV9 to TRBJ2-1; no reliable D call. V lost 0 bases, J lost 1 base, and 5 bases lay in between. Germline V gene data show CDR1 as SGDLS and CDR2 as YYNGEE. This CDR3 contains 14 residues.

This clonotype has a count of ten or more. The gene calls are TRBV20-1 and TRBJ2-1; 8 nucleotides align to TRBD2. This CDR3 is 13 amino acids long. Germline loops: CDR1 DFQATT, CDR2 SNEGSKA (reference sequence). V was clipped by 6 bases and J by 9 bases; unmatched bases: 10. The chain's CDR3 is CSARGGSDGEQFF. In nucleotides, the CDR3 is TGCAGTGCCCGGGGGGGATCGGACGGTGAGCAGTTCTTC.

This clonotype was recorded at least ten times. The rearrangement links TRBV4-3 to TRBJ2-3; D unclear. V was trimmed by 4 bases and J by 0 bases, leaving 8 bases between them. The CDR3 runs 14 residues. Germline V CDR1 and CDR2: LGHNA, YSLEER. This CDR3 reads CASSPTISTDTQYF. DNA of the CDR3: TGCGCCAGCAGCCCTACCATTAGCACAGATACGCAGTATTTT.

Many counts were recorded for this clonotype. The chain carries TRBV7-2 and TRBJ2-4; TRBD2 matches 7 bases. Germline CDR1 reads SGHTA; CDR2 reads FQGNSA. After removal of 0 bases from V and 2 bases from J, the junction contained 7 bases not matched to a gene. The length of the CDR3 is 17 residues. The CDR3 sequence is CASSLAVGGLSKNIQYF. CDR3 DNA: TGTGCCAGCAGCTTAGCCGTCGGGGGACTATCCAAAAACATTCAGTACTTC.

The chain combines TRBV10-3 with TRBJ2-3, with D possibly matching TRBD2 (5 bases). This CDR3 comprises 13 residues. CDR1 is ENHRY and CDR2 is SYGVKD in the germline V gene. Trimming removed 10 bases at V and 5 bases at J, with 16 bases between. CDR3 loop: CATLGSVGDTQYF. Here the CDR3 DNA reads TGTGCCACGTTGGGTAGCGTTGGAGATACGCAGTATTTT.